A single sample gave rise to the 24 T cell receptor beta chains below, sequenced in a study of graft-versus-host responses after intestinal transplantation. No antigen has been identified for these receptors. Here immunoSEQ multiplex PCR was the method, and the copy in TCRdb shows in-frame clones only, minus some. The sample has 130,000 or so clones, approximately 92% seen once. Here the sequenced sample was unstimulated CD4+ T cells sorted from spleen or lymph node cells, taken before intestinal transplant. These receptors came from a human donor who received an intestinal transplant.

CDR3 bases: TGTGCCACCAGCAACCTGCTGGCTAGCGGGGAGTACGAGCAGTACTTC. This sequence encodes CATSNLLASGEYEQYF. The gene calls are TRBV15 and TRBJ2-7, with TRBD2 identical over 9 bases. Per the germline V gene, CDR1 is LNHNV and CDR2 is YYDKDF (reference sequence). After removal of 4 bases from V and 4 bases from J, the junction contained 11 bases not matched to a gene. This CDR3 has 16 amino acids.

The rearrangement links TRBV5-1 to TRBJ2-7; D gene ambiguous. The V gene lost 4 bases and the J gene lost 3 bases, with 11 bases spanning the gap. Germline-derived CDR1 and CDR2 are SGHRS and YFSETQ. CDR3 size: 13 residues. CDR3: CASSRPDNYEQYF. DNA of the CDR3: TGCGCCAGCAGCCGCCCTGACAACTACGAGCAGTACTTC.

The V gene is TRBV13, the J gene TRBJ1-2; D possibly corresponds to TRBD1 (5 bases). This CDR3 region has 15 residues. Germline V lookup: CDR1 PRHDT, CDR2 FYEKMQ (reference sequence). The germline V and J ends were trimmed by 7 bases and 7 bases, with 22 bases remaining between them. CDR3 nucleotides: TGTGCCAGCATCGAGTCATGGGGCTCCAGTAGTGGCTACACCTTC. Amino acid sequence: CASIESWGSSSGYTF.

The chain recombines TRBV12-5 with TRBJ2-1; 7 bases agree with TRBD2. CDR1 and CDR2 from the germline V gene are LGHNT and FRNRAP. Losses at the gene ends were 5 bases for V and 2 bases for J; bases not matched to a gene: 12. CDR3 size: 17 residues. In DNA, the CDR3 is TGTGCTAGTGGTCAGAGTTACGGACTAGTCACCTACAATGAGCAGTTCTTC. Amino acid sequence: CASGQSYGLVTYNEQFF. The entire variable domain, with the rest obtained from reference TRBV12-5 and TRBJ2-1, is as follows: DARVTQTPRHKVTEMGQEVTMRCQPILGHNTVFWYRQTMMQGLELLAYFRNRAPLDDSGMPKDRFSAEMPDATLATLKIQPSEPRDSAVYFCASGQSYGLVTYNEQFFGPGTRLTVL.

The chain is built from TRBV5-1 and TRBJ2-1, with D hard to call. CDR1 and CDR2 (germline): SGHRS, YFSETQ. This CDR3 has 15 residues. V lost 2 bases and J lost 7, with 16 bases in between. CDR3 DNA sequence: TGCGCCAGCAGCTTCCGGTACCCGGACGGAAATGAGCAGTTCTTC. It codes for CASSFRYPDGNEQFF.

The gene calls are TRBV27 and TRBJ2-7, with D tentatively TRBD2 (5 bases). Trimming removed 5 bases from V and 7 bases from J, with 21 bases in between. This CDR3 spans 15 amino acids. In germline, CDR1 is MNHEY, CDR2 SMNVEV (reference sequence). In DNA form, the CDR3 reads TGTGCCAGCAGTCCCTCACCGACACCCCGGGGAGAGCAGTACTTC. Its translation is CASSPSPTPRGEQYF.

This chain uses TRBV11-3 with TRBJ2-7; 9 positions agree with TRBD2. Trimming removed 0 bases from V and 2 bases from J; junction bases left unmatched: 5. The CDR3 spans 16 residues. Germline values: CDR1 SGHNT, CDR2 YENEEA. CDR3: CASSLEAGGPTYEQYF. The CDR3 DNA reads as TGTGCCAGCAGCTTAGAGGCGGGGGGGCCTACCTACGAGCAGTACTTC. Full variable domain (outside the CDR3, taken from reference TRBV11-3 and TRBJ2-7): EAGVVQSPRYKIIEKKQPVAFWCNPISGHNTLYWYLQNLGQGPELLIRYENEEAVDDSQLPKDRFSAERLKGVDSTLKIQPAELGDSAVYLCASSLEAGGPTYEQYFGPGTRLTVT.

This clone was observed a handful of times. The chain carries TRBV29-1 and TRBJ1-1; perhaps TRBD1 as D (6 bases). CDR1 is SQVTM, CDR2 ANQGSEA, per germline. Between the trimmed V and J ends, which lost 7 bases and 1 base, there was a span of 16 bases. The CDR3 length is 14 residues. CDR3 sequence reads: CSAETGQPNTEAFF. Written as DNA, the CDR3 is TGCAGCGCCGAGACGGGACAACCGAACACTGAAGCTTTCTTT.

This clone is a singleton in its sample. The rearrangement uses TRBV7-3 and TRBJ1-1; possibly TRBD1 for D (6 bases). Deletions cut 4 bases from V and 3 bases from J, with 9 bases between. Germline CDR1 is SGHTA and CDR2 is FQGTGA. The CDR3 is made up of 13 amino acids. CDR3 nucleotide sequence: TGTGCCAGCAGCTCACAGGGAGACACTGAAGCTTTCTTT. It encodes CASSSQGDTEAFF.

The genes are TRBV6-6 and TRBJ2-1; 8 bases align to TRBD2. V shed 6 bases and J 0 bases; nucleotides not matched to a gene: 7. This CDR3 is 16 amino acids long. Germline assignment: CDR1 MNHNY and CDR2 SVGAGI (reference sequence). The CDR3 nucleotides read TGTGCCAGCAGCCCCCAGCGGGGGTACTCCTACAATGAGCAGTTCTTC. This sequence encodes CASSPQRGYSYNEQFF.

The chain employs TRBV6-4 and TRBJ1-3; D gene unclear. V lost 2 bases, J lost 4 bases, and 15 bases lay in between. The germline gives CDR1 MRHNA, CDR2 SNTAGT. The CDR3 is 16 amino acids. This chain's CDR3 is CASSDPSTLGGNTIYF. The CDR3 DNA follows: TGTGCCAGCAGTGACCCCTCAACCCTTGGAGGAAACACCATATATTTT.

Note on this clone: One end of the junction is discordant with germline, which a read error may explain. The chain uses TRBV6-1 and TRBJ2-3; D is possibly TRBD1 (6 bases). The CDR3 has 15 residues. Germline V gene data show CDR1 as MNHNS and CDR2 as SASEGT. CDR3 sequence: CASREGQLYTDTQYF. DNA for the CDR3: TGTGCCAGCAGGGAAGGACAGCTCTACACAGATACGCAGTATTTT.

The J gene is TRBJ1-2, the V gene TRBV7-2, with D possibly matching TRBD1 (6 bases). The ends were cut back, 2 bases at V and 6 bases at J, with 10 bases in the middle. From germline, CDR1 is SGHTA and CDR2 FQGNSA. CDR3 length equals 13 residues. The DNA of the CDR3 is TGTGCCAGCAGCTTACGATGGGGGCATGGCTACACCTTC. Encoded protein: CASSLRWGHGYTF.

The chain joins TRBV28 to TRBJ1-2, with 11 positions matching TRBD1. Germline CDR1 MDHEN, CDR2 SYDVKM. The CDR3 totals 15 residues. The V segment lost 8 bases and the J segment 4 bases; nucleotides outside the gene matches: 9. CDR3 amino acids: CASGTGGVRGYGYTF. CDR3 DNA: TGTGCCAGCGGGACAGGGGGAGTAAGAGGCTATGGCTACACCTTC.

The V call is TRBV21-1, the J call TRBJ2-7; TRBD1 is taken as the D call from the table, unchecked against the DNA. TRBV21-1 corresponds to a pseudogene. There are 16 residues in the CDR3. CDR3 coding DNA: TGTGCCAGCAGCCTCCTTCCCAGGGCCGTTAACTACGAGCAGTACTTC. Amino acids: CASSLLPRAVNYEQYF.

The chain uses TRBV2 and TRBJ1-2, with 11 bases matching TRBD1. The CDR3 totals 13 residues. Germline-derived CDR1 and CDR2 are SNHLY and FYNNEI. V trimming: 6 bases; J trimming: 5 bases; junction bases outside the gene matches: 2. CDR3 DNA sequence: TGTGCCAGCAGAGGACAGGGGGCTTATGGCTACACCTTC. This codes for CASRGQGAYGYTF.

The genes are TRBV11-2 and TRBJ2-1; D is uncertain. CDR3 length: 14 residues. Germline-derived CDR1 and CDR2 are SGHAT and FQNNGV. Trimming pared 1 base from V and 8 bases from J, leaving 12 bases between. The DNA for the CDR3 is TGTGCCAGCAGCTTAGGTTCTAGTCTCGATGAGCAGTTCTTC. Amino acid sequence: CASSLGSSLDEQFF.

The V and J genes are TRBV7-2 and TRBJ1-2, with a weak D call TRBD1 (6 bases). This CDR3 is 14 amino acids long. Trimming took off 0 bases at V and 4 bases at J, with 9 bases between the two ends. CDR1 SGHTA and CDR2 FQGNSA come from the germline V gene. The CDR3 here is CASSLAQGFYGYTF. In nucleotides, the CDR3 is TGTGCCAGCAGCTTAGCACAGGGTTTCTATGGCTACACCTTC.

The rearrangement joins TRBV7-9 to TRBJ2-5; tentatively, D is TRBD2 (5 bases). The CDR3 is 15 residues long. Per germline, CDR1 SEHNR and CDR2 FQNEAQ (reference sequence). V shed 4 bases and J shed 4 bases, with 16 bases lying between them. CDR3 sequence: CASSSRGMGLETQYF. In nucleotides, the CDR3 is TGTGCCAGCAGCTCCAGAGGGATGGGGTTAGAGACCCAGTACTTC.

The V and J genes are TRBV6-1 and TRBJ1-5; the D is unclear. This CDR3 has 14 amino acids. Germline values: CDR1 MNHNS, CDR2 SASEGT. Deletions cut 6 bases from V and 4 bases from J, with 13 bases between. The CDR3 nucleotides read TGTGCCAGCAGACTAGACTTAGCGAATCAGCCCCAGCATTTT. It translates to CASRLDLANQPQHF.

V gene TRBV6-1 combines with J gene TRBJ1-1; TRBD1 might be the D (5 bases). Germline values: CDR1 MNHNS, CDR2 SASEGT. The CDR3 consists of 17 residues. Trimming left V 4 bases short and J 1 base short, with 19 bases between. CDR3 sequence (DNA): TGTGCCAGCAGTGTAAACGGGGGACGAAGCGGGAACACTGAAGCTTTCTTT. Residues: CASSVNGGRSGNTEAFF.

The chain has TRBV4-1 and TRBJ2-3; D gene unclear. Trimming cost V 0 bases and J 6 bases, with 19 bases left between them. Germline V lookup: CDR1 MGHRA, CDR2 YSYEKL. This CDR3 has 17 amino acids. The DNA of the CDR3 is TGCGCCAGCAGCCAAGAGCGACCCTCTCCGACATCGGATACGCAGTATTTT. Its protein is CASSQERPSPTSDTQYF.

This clone was found a few times. The chain has TRBV19 and TRBJ1-3; D gene unclear. The CDR3 spans 17 residues. V was trimmed by 6 bases and J by 0 bases, leaving 18 bases between them. The germline V gene encodes CDR1 LNHDA and CDR2 SQIVND (reference sequence). CDR3 DNA sequence: TGTGCCAGTAGCTTAGCGGCAGGCGGCGCCTCTGGAAACACCATATATTTT. It is translated as CASSLAAGGASGNTIYF.

The chain employs TRBV28 and TRBJ2-1; possibly TRBD2 for D (5 bases). Germline-derived CDR1 and CDR2 are MDHEN and SYDVKM. The germline V and J ends were trimmed by 2 bases and 7 bases, with 12 bases remaining between them. This CDR3 has 14 amino acids. CDR3 nucleotides: TGTGCCAGCAGTTTAACGGGTAGGAGGAATGAGCAGTTCTTC. Amino acid sequence: CASSLTGRRNEQFF.